These 6 T cell receptor beta chains share one sample of origin, sequenced in a study of control samples from healthy donors and cancer patients. Measured with immunoSEQ multiplex PCR; TCRdb has only the in-frame clones, and not every one. The repertoire consists of 210,000 or so clones, with 91% occurring once and the leading ten covering about 2%. The specimen sequenced was blood. The receptors come from a man aged 25 to 40 in good health.

The V and J genes are TRBV20-1 and TRBJ1-1; D ambiguous. Trimming shortened V by 6 bases and J by 1 base, and 3 bases separated the two germline ends. This CDR3 contains 10 residues. Per the germline V gene, CDR1 is DFQATT and CDR2 is SNEGSKA (reference sequence). CDR3 DNA sequence: TGCAGTGCCGCGAACACTGAAGCTTTCTTT. It yields the protein CSAANTEAFF.

The V and J genes are TRBV30 and TRBJ2-2; the D is unclear. This CDR3 comprises 12 residues. V lost 0 bases and J lost 8, with 7 bases in between. Germline CDR1 GTSNPN, CDR2 SVGIG (reference sequence). The CDR3 here is CAWSVGLGELFF. Here the CDR3 DNA reads TGTGCCTGGAGTGTAGGGCTTGGGGAGCTGTTTTTT.

This sequence joins TRBV28 and TRBJ1-1, with D maybe TRBD1 (6 bases). This CDR3 contains 15 residues. The V and J ends lost 2 bases and 0 bases respectively, with 10 bases between them. From germline, CDR1 is MDHEN and CDR2 SYDVKM. The CDR3 loop is CASSLRGFMNTEAFF. CDR3 in DNA: TGTGCCAGCAGTTTAAGGGGGTTTATGAACACTGAAGCTTTCTTT.

This sequence joins TRBV2 and TRBJ2-2, with D perhaps assigned TRBD1 or TRBD2 (5 bases each). V shed 5 bases and J shed 0 bases, with 16 bases lying between them. This CDR3 contains 17 residues. The germline CDR1 and CDR2 sequences are SNHLY and FYNNEI. CDR3 residues: CASSRGRRHANTGELFF. DNA for the CDR3: TGTGCCAGCAGTCGGGGCAGGCGCCACGCGAACACCGGGGAGCTGTTTTTT.

This chain joins TRBV29-1 and TRBJ2-4, with 7 bases fitting TRBD1. The germline CDR1 and CDR2 sequences are SQVTM and ANQGSEA. The CDR3 is 13 amino acids. The J segment lost 5 bases and the V segment lost 4 bases, leaving 5 bases of the junction unmatched. The CDR3 DNA is TGCAGCGTTGTTAGGGACAGCCAAAACATTCAGTACTTC. Its translation is CSVVRDSQNIQYF.

V is TRBV2 and J is TRBJ2-2, with a weak D call TRBD2 (5 bases). From germline, CDR1 is SNHLY and CDR2 FYNNEI. The V and J ends lost 4 bases and 4 bases respectively, with 19 bases between them. The CDR3 totals 17 residues. CDR3 in amino acids: CASSVTQPGEGTGELFF. CDR3 in DNA: TGTGCCAGCAGTGTTACACAGCCTGGCGAGGGCACCGGGGAGCTGTTTTTT. Filled out from reference TRBV2 and TRBJ2-2, the complete variable domain reads EPEVTQTPSHQVTQMGQEVILRCVPISNHLYFYWYRQILGQKVEFLVSFYNNEISEKSEIFDDQFSVERPDGSNFTLKIRSTKLEDSAMYFCASSVTQPGEGTGELFFGEGSRLTVL.